The rows below give T cell receptor beta chains drawn from one sample of a study of blood T cell repertoires in COVID-19. The data were produced by immunoSEQ multiplex PCR, yet TCRdb's version contains in-frame clones alone and is incomplete. The table records 300,000 to 400,000 clones, roughly 88% of them present only once. Sequences were obtained from peripheral blood. These receptors all come from a woman between 25 and 40 years old with COVID-19, enrolled during active disease. Each CDR3 is given with its conserved first and last residue. Fields, in order: J gene, clone size, V gene, D gene, CDR3 DNA, CDR3 protein. A D gene is named only where the DNA matches it firmly. Clone size, where shown, is once, few, many, or a class for clones that have expanded.

J gene: TRBJ1-1
clone size: NA
V gene: TRBV29-1
D gene: NA
CDR3 DNA: TGCAGCGTTGAAGGCAGGGCCAACACTGAAGCTTTCTTT
CDR3 protein: CSVEGRANTEAFF

J gene: TRBJ2-1
clone size: NA
V gene: TRBV30
D gene: TRBD2
CDR3 DNA: TGTGCCTGGAGTGTAAGTCGGACTAGCGCACCCAATGAGCAGTTCTTC
CDR3 protein: CAWSVSRTSAPNEQFF

J gene: TRBJ2-3
clone size: NA
V gene: TRBV7-6
D gene: NA
CDR3 DNA: TGTGCCAGCAGCTTCGAGGGGGGGGGCACAGATACGCAGTATTTT
CDR3 protein: CASSFEGGGTDTQYF

J gene: TRBJ1-1
clone size: NA
V gene: TRBV7-2
D gene: NA
CDR3 DNA: TGTGCCAGCAGCTTAAATGTTCTGAGGATTCGGATCATGAACACTGAAGCTTTCTTT
CDR3 protein: CASSLNVLRIRIMNTEAFF

J gene: TRBJ2-5
clone size: NA
V gene: TRBV11-2
D gene: TRBD1
CDR3 DNA: TGTGCCAGCAGACATCCACAGGGGTCCTTTATCCAAGAGACCCAGTACTTC
CDR3 protein: CASRHPQGSFIQETQYF

J gene: TRBJ1-1
clone size: NA
V gene: TRBV29-1
D gene: NA
CDR3 DNA: TGCAGCGCGTTCCCCCAATCGCCCGGGAACCTGAACACTGAAGCTTTCTTT
CDR3 protein: CSAFPQSPGNLNTEAFF

J gene: TRBJ1-2
clone size: NA
V gene: TRBV11-1
D gene: TRBD1
CDR3 DNA: TGTGCCAGCAGCCACACCTCGACAGGGCGTCGTTATGGCTACACCTTC
CDR3 protein: CASSHTSTGRRYGYTF

J gene: TRBJ1-1
clone size: NA
V gene: TRBV11-2
D gene: NA
CDR3 DNA: TGTGCCAGCAGCTTCCAGGAGAACACTGAAGCTTTCTTT
CDR3 protein: CASSFQENTEAFF

J gene: TRBJ2-7
clone size: NA
V gene: TRBV5-1
D gene: TRBD1
CDR3 DNA: TGCGCCAGCAGCTTGAAGGGACAGGCTAACTACGAGCAGTACTTC
CDR3 protein: CASSLKGQANYEQYF

J gene: TRBJ2-7
clone size: NA
V gene: TRBV20-1
D gene: TRBD1
CDR3 DNA: TGCACTACCGGGACAGGCTACGAGCAGTACTTC
CDR3 protein: CTTGTGYEQYF

J gene: TRBJ1-4
clone size: NA
V gene: TRBV9
D gene: NA
CDR3 DNA: TGTGCCAGCAGCGTAGGGGCGGGTGGAGGCTTTGAAAAACTGTTTTTT
CDR3 protein: CASSVGAGGGFEKLFF

J gene: TRBJ2-1
clone size: NA
V gene: TRBV6-5
D gene: NA
CDR3 DNA: TGTGCCAGCAGACGTCAGGACTACAATGAGCAGTTCTTC
CDR3 protein: CASRRQDYNEQFF

J gene: TRBJ2-5
clone size: NA
V gene: TRBV25-1
D gene: NA
CDR3 DNA: TGTGCCAGCAGTGACGGGACCCAGTACTTC
CDR3 protein: CASSDGTQYF

J gene: TRBJ1-1
clone size: few
V gene: TRBV28
D gene: NA
CDR3 DNA: TGTGCCAGCAGTTTACAGGTCTTATTGGGGAGAGTGAACACTGAAGCTTTCTTT
CDR3 protein: CASSLQVLLGRVNTEAFF

J gene: TRBJ2-7
clone size: few
V gene: TRBV21-1
D gene: NA
CDR3 DNA: TGTGCGAGGGCAGGGGGCAACGAGCAGTACTTC
CDR3 protein: CARAGGNEQYF

J gene: TRBJ2-1
clone size: NA
V gene: TRBV5-1
D gene: TRBD2
CDR3 DNA: TGCGCCAGCAGCCCGCGGCTAGCGGGAGCAATGAATGAGCAGTTCTTC
CDR3 protein: CASSPRLAGAMNEQFF

J gene: TRBJ2-1
clone size: NA
V gene: TRBV19
D gene: TRBD2
CDR3 DNA: TGTGCCAGTAGCCCCTTAGGCGCGGGAGGTACCGACAATGAGCAGTTCTTC
CDR3 protein: CASSPLGAGGTDNEQFF

J gene: TRBJ2-1
clone size: NA
V gene: TRBV12-5
D gene: TRBD2
CDR3 DNA: TGTGCTAGTGCCCCAGGGGGTGGGACTAGCGGATACAATGAGCAGTTCTTC
CDR3 protein: CASAPGGGTSGYNEQFF

J gene: TRBJ1-3
clone size: few
V gene: TRBV28
D gene: NA
CDR3 DNA: TGTGCCAGCAGTGGCAGGGCTGGAAACACCATATATTTT
CDR3 protein: CASSGRAGNTIYF

J gene: TRBJ1-1
clone size: NA
V gene: TRBV5-1
D gene: NA
CDR3 DNA: TGCGCCAGCAGCTCTACAGGGTACAACACTGAAGCTTTCTTT
CDR3 protein: CASSSTGYNTEAFF

J gene: TRBJ1-1
clone size: NA
V gene: TRBV19
D gene: TRBD1
CDR3 DNA: TGTGCCAGTAGTAGGACAGGGAACACTGAAGCTTTCTTT
CDR3 protein: CASSRTGNTEAFF

J gene: TRBJ1-5
clone size: NA
V gene: TRBV9
D gene: NA
CDR3 DNA: TGTGCCAGCAGCGAGACAGGTGGCAATCAGCCCCAGCATTTT
CDR3 protein: CASSETGGNQPQHF

J gene: TRBJ2-1
clone size: NA
V gene: TRBV20-1
D gene: TRBD1
CDR3 DNA: TGCAGTGCGGGACAGACCAATGAGCAGTTCTTC
CDR3 protein: CSAGQTNEQFF

J gene: TRBJ2-7
clone size: NA
V gene: TRBV27
D gene: TRBD2
CDR3 DNA: TGTGCCAGCAGTTTATCGGGGGGTTCGGGAGGTGAGCAGTACTTC
CDR3 protein: CASSLSGGSGGEQYF

J gene: TRBJ2-2
clone size: NA
V gene: TRBV27
D gene: NA
CDR3 DNA: TGTGCCAGCAGTTTATCGCCTAGCGTAACGACCACCGGGGAGCTGTTTTTT
CDR3 protein: CASSLSPSVTTTGELFF

J gene: TRBJ2-2
clone size: NA
V gene: TRBV19
D gene: TRBD2
CDR3 DNA: TGTGCCAGTAGTATCGCGGGAGTAGGGACCGGGGAGCTGTTTTTT
CDR3 protein: CASSIAGVGTGELFF

J gene: TRBJ1-6
clone size: NA
V gene: TRBV5-1
D gene: NA
CDR3 DNA: TGCGCCAGCAGCCCGAGACAGGAGAGCTCCTATAATTCACCCCTCCACTTT
CDR3 protein: CASSPRQESSYNSPLHF

J gene: TRBJ2-7
clone size: once
V gene: TRBV4-1
D gene: TRBD2
CDR3 DNA: TGCGCCAGCAGCCAAGAGGCTAGCGGGAGGCTCCTTAGCTCCTACGAGCAGTACTTC
CDR3 protein: CASSQEASGRLLSSYEQYF

J gene: TRBJ1-2
clone size: many
V gene: TRBV4-1
D gene: TRBD1
CDR3 DNA: TGCGCCAGCAGCCACGGACAGGTTACGAGTGGCTACACCTTC
CDR3 protein: CASSHGQVTSGYTF

J gene: TRBJ1-1
clone size: NA
V gene: TRBV2
D gene: NA
CDR3 DNA: TGTGCCAGCAGTGAACGAGGGTCGGCTTTCTTT
CDR3 protein: CASSERGSAFF

J gene: TRBJ1-1
clone size: NA
V gene: TRBV7-9
D gene: TRBD1
CDR3 DNA: TGTGCCAGCAGCCCGAACAGGGGGACGGGGCGGAACACTGAAGCTTTCTTT
CDR3 protein: CASSPNRGTGRNTEAFF

J gene: TRBJ2-5
clone size: once
V gene: TRBV3-1/TRBV3-2
D gene: NA
CDR3 DNA: TGTGCCAGCAGCCAGGTCGTGTGGAGCGGTAACCAAGAGACCCAGTACTTC
CDR3 protein: CASSQVVWSGNQETQYF